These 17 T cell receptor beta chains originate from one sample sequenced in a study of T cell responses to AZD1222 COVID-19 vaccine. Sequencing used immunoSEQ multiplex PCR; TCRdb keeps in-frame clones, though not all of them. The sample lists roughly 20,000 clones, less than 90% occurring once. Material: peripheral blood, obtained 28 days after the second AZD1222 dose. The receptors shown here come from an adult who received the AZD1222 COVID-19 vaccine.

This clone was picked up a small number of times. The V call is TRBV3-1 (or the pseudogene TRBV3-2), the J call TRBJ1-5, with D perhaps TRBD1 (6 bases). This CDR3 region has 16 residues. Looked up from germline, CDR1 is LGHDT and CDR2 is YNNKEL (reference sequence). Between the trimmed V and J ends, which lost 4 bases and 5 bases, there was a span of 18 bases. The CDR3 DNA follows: TGTGCCAGCAGCCTGGGGGGTGTGGGGGGCTATCAGCCCCAGCATTTT. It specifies CASSLGGVGGYQPQHF.

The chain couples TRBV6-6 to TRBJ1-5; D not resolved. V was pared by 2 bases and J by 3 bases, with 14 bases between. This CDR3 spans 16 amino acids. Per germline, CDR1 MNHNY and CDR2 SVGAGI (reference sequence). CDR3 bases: TGTGCCAGCAGTTACGGGTCGCAGAAAATCAATCAGCCCCAGCATTTT. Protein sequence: CASSYGSQKINQPQHF.

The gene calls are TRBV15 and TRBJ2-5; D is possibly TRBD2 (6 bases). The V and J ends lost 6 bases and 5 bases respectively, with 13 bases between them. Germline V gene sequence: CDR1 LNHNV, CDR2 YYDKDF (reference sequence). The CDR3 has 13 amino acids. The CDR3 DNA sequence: TGTGCCACCAGGGGAGGCCTCCGGGAGACCCAGTACTTC. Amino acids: CATRGGLRETQYF.

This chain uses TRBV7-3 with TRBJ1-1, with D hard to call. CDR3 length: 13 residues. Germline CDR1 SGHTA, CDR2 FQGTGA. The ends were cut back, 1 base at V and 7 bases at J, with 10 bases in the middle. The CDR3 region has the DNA TGTGCCAGCAGCTTAAACCCGGCAGATGAAGCTTTCTTT. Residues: CASSLNPADEAFF.

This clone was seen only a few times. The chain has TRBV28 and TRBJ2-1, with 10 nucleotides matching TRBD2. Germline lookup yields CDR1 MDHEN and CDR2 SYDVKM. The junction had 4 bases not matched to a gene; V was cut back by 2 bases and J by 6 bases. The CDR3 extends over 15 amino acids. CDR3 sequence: CASSLLASGGNEQFF. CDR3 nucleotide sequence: TGTGCCAGCAGTTTACTTGCTAGCGGGGGCAATGAGCAGTTCTTC.

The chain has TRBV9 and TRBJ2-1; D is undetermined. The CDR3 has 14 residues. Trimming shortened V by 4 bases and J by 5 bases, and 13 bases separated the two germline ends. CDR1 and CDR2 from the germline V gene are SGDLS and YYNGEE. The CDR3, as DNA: TGTGCCAGCAGCTCCCGGTCATCAGACAATGAGCAGTTCTTC. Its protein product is CASSSRSSDNEQFF.

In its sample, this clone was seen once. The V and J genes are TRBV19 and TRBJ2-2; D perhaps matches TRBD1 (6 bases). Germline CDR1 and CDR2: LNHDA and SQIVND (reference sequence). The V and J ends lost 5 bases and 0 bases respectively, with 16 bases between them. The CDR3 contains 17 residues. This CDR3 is CASSSKPGHTNTGELFF. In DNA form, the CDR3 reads TGTGCCAGTAGTTCAAAGCCGGGACACACGAACACCGGGGAGCTGTTTTTT.

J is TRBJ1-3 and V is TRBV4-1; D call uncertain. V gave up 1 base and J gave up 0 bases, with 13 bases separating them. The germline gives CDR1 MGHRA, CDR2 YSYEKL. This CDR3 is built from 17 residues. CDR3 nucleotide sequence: TGCGCCAGCAGCCAAGTGTCGATCGCTAGCTCTGGAAACACCATATATTTT. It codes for CASSQVSIASSGNTIYF.

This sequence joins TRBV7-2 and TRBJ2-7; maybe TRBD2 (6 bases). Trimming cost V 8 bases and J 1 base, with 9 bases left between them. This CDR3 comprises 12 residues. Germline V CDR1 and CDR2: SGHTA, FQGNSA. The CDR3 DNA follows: TGTGCCAGCGTCGGGACTTCCTACGAGCAGTACTTC. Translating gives CASVGTSYEQYF.

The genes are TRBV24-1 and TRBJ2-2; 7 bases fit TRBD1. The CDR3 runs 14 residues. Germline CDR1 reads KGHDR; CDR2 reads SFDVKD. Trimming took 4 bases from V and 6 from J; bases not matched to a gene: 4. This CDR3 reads CATSEDRNAGELFF. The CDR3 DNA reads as TGTGCCACCAGTGAGGACAGGAATGCCGGGGAGCTGTTTTTT.

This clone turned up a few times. The CDR3 reads CASSQGLAGGPRRTDTQYF. The CDR3, as DNA: TGCGCCAGCAGCCAAGGGCTAGCGGGAGGGCCTAGGCGAACAGATACGCAGTATTTT. The rearrangement joins TRBV4-1 to TRBJ2-3; 12 nucleotides agree with TRBD2. The germline gives CDR1 MGHRA, CDR2 YSYEKL. V was pared by 1 base and J by 3 bases, with 11 bases of the junction left unmatched. CDR3 length equals 19 residues.

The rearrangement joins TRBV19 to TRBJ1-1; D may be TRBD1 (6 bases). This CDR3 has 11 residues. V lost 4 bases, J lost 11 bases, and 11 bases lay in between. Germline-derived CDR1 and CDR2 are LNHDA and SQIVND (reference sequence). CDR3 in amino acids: CASSNREAAFF. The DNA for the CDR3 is TGTGCCAGTAGTAACAGGGAGGCGGCTTTCTTT. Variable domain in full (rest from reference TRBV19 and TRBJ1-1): DGGITQSPKYLFRKEGQNVTLSCEQNLNHDAMYWYRQDPGQGLRLIYYSQIVNDFQKGDIAEGYSVSREKKESFPLTVTSAQKNPTAFYLCASSNREAAFFGQGTRLTVV.

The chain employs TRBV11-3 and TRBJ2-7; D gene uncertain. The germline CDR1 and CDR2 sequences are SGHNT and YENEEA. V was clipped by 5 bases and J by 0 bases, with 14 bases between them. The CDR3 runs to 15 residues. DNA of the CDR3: TGTGCCAGCAGCCCTCCGGACCGATCCTCCTACGAGCAGTACTTC. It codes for CASSPPDRSSYEQYF.

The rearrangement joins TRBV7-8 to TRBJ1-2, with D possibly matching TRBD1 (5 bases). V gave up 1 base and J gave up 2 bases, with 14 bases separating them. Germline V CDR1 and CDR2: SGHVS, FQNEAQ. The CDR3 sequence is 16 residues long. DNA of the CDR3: TGTGCCAGCAGCTTAGGGCGACGGTGGGGCAACTATGGCTACACCTTC. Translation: CASSLGRRWGNYGYTF.

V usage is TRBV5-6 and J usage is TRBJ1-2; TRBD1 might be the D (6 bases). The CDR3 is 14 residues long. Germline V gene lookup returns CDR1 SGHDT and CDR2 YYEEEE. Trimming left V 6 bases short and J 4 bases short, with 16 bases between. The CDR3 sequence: CASTHRGPSYGYTF. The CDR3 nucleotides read TGTGCCAGCACCCATCGGGGGCCCTCCTATGGCTACACCTTC.

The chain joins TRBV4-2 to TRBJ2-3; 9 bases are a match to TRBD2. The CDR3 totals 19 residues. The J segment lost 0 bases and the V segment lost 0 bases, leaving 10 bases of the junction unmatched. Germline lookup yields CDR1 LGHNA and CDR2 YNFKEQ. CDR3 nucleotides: TGTGCCAGCAGCCAAGAAATAGCGGGAGTTTCCTCTAGCACAGATACGCAGTATTTT. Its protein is CASSQEIAGVSSSTDTQYF.

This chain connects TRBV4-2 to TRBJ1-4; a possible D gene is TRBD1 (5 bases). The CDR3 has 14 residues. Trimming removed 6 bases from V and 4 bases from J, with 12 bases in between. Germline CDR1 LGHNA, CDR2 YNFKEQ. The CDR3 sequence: CASSRGQGNEKLFF. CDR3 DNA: TGTGCCAGCAGTCGTGGGCAGGGTAATGAAAAACTGTTTTTT.